The clone carrying this T cell receptor beta chain has more than one count but fewer than ten. The antigen is unknown. V lost 8 bases to trimming and J lost 4 bases; unmatched junction nucleotides: 5. Germline assignment: CDR1 SGHVS and CDR2 FNYEAQ. The CDR3 has 13 residues. The data belong to a study of T cell repertoires in cytomegalovirus infection. Study-level information: The public TCR beta signatures pointed to both CMV infection and matching HLA type.

TCRdb re-called the reads through MiXCR, storing one row per CDR3 protein. Of about 700,000 distinct CDR3 sequences in the sample, about 33% were seen once. The J gene is TRBJ2-1, the V gene TRBV7-6, with TRBD2 matching 7 bases. The clonotype comes from a human donor in good health (CMV status not recorded). Some clones in this sample may be carry-over from other donors' samples. Sample: cultured PBMCs, taken from culture after CMV antigen stimulation. The CDR3 bases are TGTGCCAGCCTGGGCGGGAGTTACAATGAGCAGTTCTTC. Translation gives CASLGGSYNEQFF.